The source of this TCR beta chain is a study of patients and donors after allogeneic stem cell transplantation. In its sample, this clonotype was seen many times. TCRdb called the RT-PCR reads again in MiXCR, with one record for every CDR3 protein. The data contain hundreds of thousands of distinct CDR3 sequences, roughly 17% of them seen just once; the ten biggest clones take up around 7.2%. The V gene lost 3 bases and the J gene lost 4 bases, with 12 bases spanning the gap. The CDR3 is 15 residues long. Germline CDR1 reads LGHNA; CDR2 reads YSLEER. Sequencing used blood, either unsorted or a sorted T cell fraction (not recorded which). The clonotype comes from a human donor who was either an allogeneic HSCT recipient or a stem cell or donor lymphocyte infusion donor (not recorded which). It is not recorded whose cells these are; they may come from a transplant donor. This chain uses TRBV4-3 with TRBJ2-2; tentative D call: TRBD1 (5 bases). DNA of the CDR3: TGCGCCAGCAGCCACAGTGCAGGGCGCACCGGGGAGCTGTTTTTT. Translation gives CASSHSAGRTGELFF.